What follows is one T cell receptor beta chain and its context. Assay: immunoSEQ multiplex PCR; the TCRdb copy retains only in-frame clones and omits some. The sample contains approximately 110,000 clones, roughly 84% of which appear only once. The sample originates from a study of blood T cell repertoires in COVID-19. The junction had 8 bases not matched to a gene; V was cut back by 2 bases and J by 3 bases. The CDR3 totals 16 residues. In germline, CDR1 is LGHDT, CDR2 YNNKEL (reference sequence). The receptor was derived from a man aged 35 to 55 with acute or convalescent COVID-19. The sequencing sample was made of peripheral blood. The chain joins TRBV3-1 (or the pseudogene TRBV3-2) to TRBJ2-7; 9 bases are shared with TRBD2. The CDR3 region is CASSQRGAGGNYEQYF. In DNA form, the CDR3 reads TGTGCCAGCAGCCAAAGGGGAGCGGGGGGAAACTACGAGCAGTACTTC.